Below, 13 T cell receptor beta chains from the same sample are listed, as sequenced in a study of blood T cell repertoires in COVID-19. Assay: immunoSEQ multiplex PCR; the TCRdb copy retains only in-frame clones and omits some. The data show roughly 300,000 clones, with roughly 85% seen just once and 4% to 5.5% held by the top ten. Sequenced input: PBMCs or T cells enriched from blood (not recorded which). These receptors all come from a middle-aged woman with acute COVID-19.

The V gene is TRBV5-4, the J gene TRBJ1-5; no reliable D call. This CDR3 is 15 amino acids long. Germline-derived CDR1 and CDR2 are SGHNT and YYREEE (reference sequence). Trimming stripped 0 bases from V and 5 bases from J, with 12 bases between. For the CDR3, the DNA is TGTGCCAGCAGCTTGGGCCCCGGCGGGGATCAGCCCCAGCATTTT. Protein sequence: CASSLGPGGDQPQHF.

This clone was picked up one time. In DNA, the CDR3 is TGCGCCAGCAGCCAAGTAACAGGGAGTAAAATTACACCCCTCCACTTT. It yields the protein CASSQVTGSKITPLHF. This chain connects TRBV4-3 to TRBJ1-6; D might be TRBD1 (6 bases). The CDR3 extends over 16 amino acids. V was trimmed by 1 base and J by 11 bases, leaving 18 bases between them. The V gene's germline CDR1 is LGHNA and CDR2 YSLEER.

The rearrangement joins TRBV2 to TRBJ1-5; D call uncertain. Germline V gene lookup returns CDR1 SNHLY and CDR2 FYNNEI. This CDR3 has 15 residues. The V and J ends lost 6 bases and 0 bases respectively, with 12 bases between them. CDR3 loop: CASSPSPYSNQPQHF. CDR3 nucleotide sequence: TGTGCCAGCAGCCCGAGCCCCTATAGCAATCAGCCCCAGCATTTT.

The chain combines TRBV4-2 with TRBJ2-5; maybe TRBD1 (6 bases). V was pared by 0 bases and J by 5 bases, with 13 bases between. The germline gives CDR1 LGHNA, CDR2 YNFKEQ. The CDR3 is 15 residues long. CDR3 loop: CASSQDWGQVETQYF. For the CDR3, the DNA is TGTGCCAGCAGCCAAGATTGGGGGCAAGTGGAGACCCAGTACTTC.

The gene calls are TRBV3-1 (or the pseudogene TRBV3-2) and TRBJ2-7; TRBD2 matches 8 bases. CDR3 length equals 15 residues. Unmatched junction bases numbered 12, after V lost 4 bases and J lost 7 bases. Germline V CDR1 and CDR2: LGHDT, YNNKEL (reference sequence). Written as DNA, the CDR3 is TGTGCCAGCAGCCCCCGGGGAGCGGGAGTAAAAGAGCAGTACTTC. As protein: CASSPRGAGVKEQYF.

The V and J genes are TRBV4-2 and TRBJ2-3; D gene uncertain. V was cut by 0 bases and J by 4 bases, with 14 bases left in between. The CDR3 sequence is 16 residues long. Germline V gene lookup returns CDR1 LGHNA and CDR2 YNFKEQ. This CDR3 reads CASSQDQSRSPDTQYF. The CDR3 DNA follows: TGTGCCAGCAGCCAAGATCAGTCTAGGTCCCCAGATACGCAGTATTTT.

A remark on this clone: The junction departs from the called germline gene at one end, perhaps through a read error. V usage is TRBV7-7 and J usage is TRBJ2-7; TRBD1 matches at 8 bases. This CDR3 has 16 residues. The germline gives CDR1 SSHAT, CDR2 FNYEAQ (reference sequence). DNA for the CDR3: TGTGCTAGCAGCGACTTAAGACAGGGGCCCTCCTACGAGCAGTACTTC. As protein: CASSDLRQGPSYEQYF.

Turning to this clone: The junction departs from the called germline gene at one end, perhaps through a read error. The chain carries TRBV12-3 or TRBV12-4 and TRBJ1-2; D might be TRBD1 (6 bases). The CDR3 sequence is 12 residues long. The CDR3 sequence: CASSLGTGWTSF. CDR3 nucleotide sequence: TGTGCCAGCAGTTTAGGCACAGGGTGGACTTCCTTC.

This clone was counted a single time. V and J are TRBV19 and TRBJ1-4, with D tentatively TRBD1 (5 bases). Trimming left V 6 bases short and J 3 bases short, with 11 bases between. The CDR3 is 14 amino acids. Looked up from germline, CDR1 is LNHDA and CDR2 is SQIVND (reference sequence). CDR3 nucleotides: TGTGCCAGTAGGCTCACAGGCGCTAATGAAAAACTGTTTTTT. Translated, it gives CASRLTGANEKLFF.

This sequence joins TRBV7-3 and TRBJ2-1; D is perhaps TRBD2 (5 bases). Germline assignment: CDR1 SGHTA and CDR2 FQGTGA. The CDR3 sequence is 15 residues long. Between the trimmed V and J ends, which lost 5 bases and 5 bases, there was a span of 16 bases. The CDR3 nucleotides are TGTGCCAGCAGCCCCAACGGGGTTAAGGACAATGAGCAGTTCTTC. Encoded protein: CASSPNGVKDNEQFF.

The chain recombines TRBV28 with TRBJ2-2; TRBD1 matches 12 bases. The CDR3 contains 16 residues. Losses at the gene ends were 4 bases for V and 8 bases for J; bases not matched to a gene: 8. Looked up from germline, CDR1 is MDHEN and CDR2 is SYDVKM. CDR3 amino acids: CASSSPGQGARGELFF. In DNA, the CDR3 is TGTGCCAGCAGTTCCCCGGGACAGGGGGCTAGAGGGGAGCTGTTTTTT.

This chain uses TRBV14 with TRBJ2-1, with TRBD1 matching 9 bases. J gave up 10 bases and V 4 bases, and 5 bases lay outside the gene matches. Germline V gives CDR1 SGHDN, CDR2 FVKESK. The CDR3 spans 13 residues. CDR3 amino acids: CASSPYRGREQFF. As DNA, the CDR3 is TGTGCCAGCAGCCCATACAGGGGGCGGGAGCAGTTCTTC.

V usage is TRBV1 and J usage is TRBJ2-7; no check of the table's D call, TRBD2, against the DNA was made. TRBV1 is a listed pseudogene. The CDR3 length is 18 residues. The CDR3 loop reads CTSSQDSLAGPGVDEQYF. For the CDR3, the DNA is TGCACCAGCAGCCAAGATAGCCTAGCGGGGCCCGGAGTGGACGAGCAGTACTTC.